This is a list of T cell receptor beta chains from one sample in a study of T cell responses to AZD1222 COVID-19 vaccine. TCRdb's copy holds only in-frame clones and misses some; the assay was immunoSEQ multiplex PCR. Of about 85,000 clones detected, less than 95% appear once; the ten largest clones hold 6.5% to 9.5%. Specimen: peripheral blood, collected 28 days after the second AZD1222 dose. These receptors originate from an adult who received the AZD1222 COVID-19 vaccine. Both conserved end residues are part of each CDR3. Each record gives: D gene, V gene, J gene, clone size, CDR3 protein, CDR3 DNA. The D gene is left open where the match is weak. Size is stated for part of the rows, as once, few or many counts, or as a class when the clone is expanded.

TRBD2	TRBV2	TRBJ2-1	-	CASSGGTSGLTYNEQFF	TGTGCCAGCAGTGGAGGGACTAGCGGGCTTACCTACAATGAGCAGTTCTTC
-	TRBV3-1/TRBV3-2	TRBJ1-6	-	CASSPDRNSPLHF	TGTGCCAGCAGCCCAGACAGGAATTCACCCCTCCACTTT
-	TRBV3-1/TRBV3-2	TRBJ1-5	-	CASSQFTGYQPQHF	TGTGCCAGCAGCCAATTCACAGGGTACCAGCCCCAGCATTTT
-	TRBV6-5	TRBJ1-2	once	CASSFGLVYGYTF	TGTGCCAGCAGTTTCGGCCTAGTTTATGGCTACACCTTC
-	TRBV28	TRBJ2-4	-	CASSSAGGIQYF	TGTGCCAGCAGTTCCGCCGGTGGGATTCAGTACTTC
-	TRBV27	TRBJ1-1	-	CASSLLGVGVDTEAFF	TGTGCCAGCAGTTTATTAGGGGTGGGGGTTGACACTGAAGCTTTCTTT
-	TRBV19	TRBJ2-1	-	CASTTSRPDNEQFF	TGTGCCAGTACTACAAGCCGGCCAGATAATGAGCAGTTCTTC
-	TRBV3-1/TRBV3-2	TRBJ2-4	-	CASRGAPPKNIQYF	TGTGCCAGCAGAGGGGCCCCTCCCAAAAACATTCAGTACTTC
TRBD2	TRBV7-8	TRBJ2-3	-	CASSLADSGRADTQYF	TGTGCCAGCAGCTTAGCAGACAGCGGGAGGGCAGATACGCAGTATTTT
TRBD2	TRBV7-6	TRBJ2-7	-	CASSLGTSGPYEQYF	TGTGCCAGCAGCTTAGGGACTAGCGGACCCTACGAGCAGTACTTC
-	TRBV2	TRBJ2-2	-	CASTGSNTGELFF	TGTGCCAGCACAGGGTCGAACACCGGGGAGCTGTTTTTT
-	TRBV9	TRBJ1-1	-	CASSERATNTEAFF	TGTGCCAGCAGCGAGAGGGCGACGAACACTGAAGCTTTCTTT
TRBD2	TRBV11-2	TRBJ2-7	-	CASSLGISGSLYEQYF	TGTGCCAGCAGCTTAGGTATTAGCGGGAGCCTCTACGAGCAGTACTTC
-	TRBV21-1	TRBJ1-3	-	CASSNKGVGNTIYF	TGTGCCAGCAGCAACAAGGGGGTCGGAAACACCATATATTTT